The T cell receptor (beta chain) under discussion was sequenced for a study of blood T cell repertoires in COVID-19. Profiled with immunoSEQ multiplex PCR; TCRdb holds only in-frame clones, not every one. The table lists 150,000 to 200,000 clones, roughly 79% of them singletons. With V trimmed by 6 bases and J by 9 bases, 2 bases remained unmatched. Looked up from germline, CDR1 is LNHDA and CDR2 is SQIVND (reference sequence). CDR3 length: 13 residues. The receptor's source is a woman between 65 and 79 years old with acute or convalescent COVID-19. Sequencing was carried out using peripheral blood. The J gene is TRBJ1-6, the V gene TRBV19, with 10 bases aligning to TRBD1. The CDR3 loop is CASRRTGGSPLHF. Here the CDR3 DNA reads TGTGCCAGTAGGAGGACAGGGGGTTCACCCCTCCACTTT.